Listed below are T cell receptor beta chains from one sample, sequenced in a study of regulatory T cells in long-lasting Graves disease. TCRdb re-derived calls from the multiplex PCR reads in MiXCR, one entry per CDR3 protein. The table has hundreds of thousands of distinct CDR3 sequences, less than 25% seen once. This material consisted of peripheral blood mononuclear cells (PBMCs), taken when the disease was refractory, from a patient treated with antithyroid drugs. These receptors were taken from a female donor with Graves disease. Each CDR3 is given with its conserved first and last residue. The order of the fields is CDR3 length, V gene, J gene, CDR3 protein.

length: 14; V: TRBV30; J: TRBJ2-7; CDR3: CAWSDGTRVGEQYF
length: 16; V: TRBV6-1; J: TRBJ2-2; CDR3: CASTNLRTVGVWELFF
length: 12; V: TRBV7-2; J: TRBJ1-4; CDR3: CASSLGKEKLFF
length: 13; V: TRBV11-2; J: TRBJ2-7; CDR3: CASSPRASYEQYF
length: 13; V: TRBV30; J: TRBJ1-2; CDR3: CAWSVRQGNGYTF
length: 16; V: TRBV13; J: TRBJ2-7; CDR3: CASSASRDRDPYEQYF
length: 13; V: TRBV10-1; J: TRBJ1-2; CDR3: CASSEQGPVGYTF
length: 15; V: TRBV6-1; J: TRBJ2-2; CDR3: CASSPSGHLTGELFF
length: 14; V: TRBV12-3/TRBV12-4; J: TRBJ1-1; CDR3: CAITLGPANTEAFF
length: 13; V: TRBV2; J: TRBJ1-5; CDR3: CASRGGASGPQHF
length: 13; V: TRBV10-3; J: TRBJ2-3; CDR3: CAISAGVTDTQYF
length: 16; V: TRBV7-6; J: TRBJ2-5; CDR3: CASSLGDGPIQETQYF
length: 15; V: TRBV6-1; J: TRBJ2-7; CDR3: CASSELGQGTFEQYF
length: 13; V: TRBV20-1; J: TRBJ1-1; CDR3: CSARPLGNTEAFF
length: 15; V: TRBV11-2; J: TRBJ1-2; CDR3: CASSLGQGGFFGYTF
length: 12; V: TRBV12-3/TRBV12-4; J: TRBJ2-1; CDR3: CASSWDYNEQFF
length: 14; V: TRBV29-1; J: TRBJ2-5; CDR3: CSVGLAGSQETQYF
length: 12; V: TRBV28; J: TRBJ2-5; CDR3: CASSLEVETQYF
length: 14; V: TRBV6-1; J: TRBJ1-1; CDR3: CASMMAGGWTEAFF
length: 14; V: TRBV19; J: TRBJ2-6; CDR3: CATKDGPGANVLTF
length: 13; V: TRBV2; J: TRBJ1-4; CDR3: CASANRGDEKLFF
length: 13; V: TRBV7-9; J: TRBJ2-7; CDR3: CASSLHLSYEQYF
length: 14; V: TRBV20-1; J: TRBJ1-5; CDR3: CSASGVVSNQPQHF
length: 15; V: TRBV6-5; J: TRBJ1-6; CDR3: CASSYSSQGGSPLHF
length: 16; V: TRBV4-3; J: TRBJ2-7; CDR3: CASSQGTGTDFDKQYF
length: 16; V: TRBV7-2; J: TRBJ1-6; CDR3: CASSPRGSSYNSPLHF
length: 14; V: TRBV10-3; J: TRBJ2-7; CDR3: CAISEKRGSYEQYF
length: 13; V: TRBV10-3; J: TRBJ1-1; CDR3: CAAAGLMNTEAFF
length: 16; V: TRBV5-6; J: TRBJ2-1; CDR3: CASSGRDYYSYNEQFF
length: 14; V: TRBV7-9; J: TRBJ2-7; CDR3: CASSLDGTNYEQYF
length: 16; V: TRBV20-1; J: TRBJ1-5; CDR3: CRSYGAGAILNQPQHF
length: 14; V: TRBV2; J: TRBJ2-7; CDR3: CASSDGLAGGEQYF
length: 14; V: TRBV12-3/TRBV12-4; J: TRBJ2-7; CDR3: CASSSAGTSYEQYF
length: 13; V: TRBV4-1; J: TRBJ2-5; CDR3: CASSQGGVETQYF
length: 13; V: TRBV27; J: TRBJ2-7; CDR3: CATGERSSYEQYF
length: 14; V: TRBV4-1; J: TRBJ1-5; CDR3: CATVRINSNQPQHF
length: 13; V: TRBV12-3/TRBV12-4; J: TRBJ2-1; CDR3: CASSLWDHIAQFF